The entry that follows covers one T cell receptor (beta chain) sequence. Its antigen is not known. TCR beta cDNA was made by 5'RACE template switching with UMIs. Reprocessing the 5' RACE reads, TCRdb reports a single entry for every CDR3 protein and omits DNA. The sample table includes about 190,000 distinct CDR3 sequences. This record belongs to a study of T cells expressing NK-cell markers. The wider study: Within the sequenced cohort of eight donors, seven exhibited HCMV seropositivity and one was seronegative. Study results and limitations: Clones of NKG2C+ T cells that had expanded were of unclear HCMV specificity.

CDR1 and CDR2 from the germline V gene are MDHEN and SYDVKM. The CDR3 is 14 residues long. The chain uses TRBV28 and TRBJ2-2. The source of this sequence is a man aged 18-69 years in good health. Material for sequencing was blood T cells: a sorted CD56 or NKG2C T cell subset, CD4+ or CD8+ T cells, or bulk PBMC T cells (not recorded which). CDR3 protein: CASSLRMRTGELFF.